This T cell receptor beta chain originates from a study of vaccination and CD4 T cells after COVID-19. Study-wide background: Subjects got two shots of BNT162b2 or mRNA-1273 vaccine. Post-vaccine sampling followed dose two by a median roughly 70 days (range 14 to 241).

Regarding this clonotype: The antigen is undetermined.

The CDR3 extends over 17 amino acids. Germline V lookup: CDR1 KGHDR, CDR2 SFDVKD. Losses at the gene ends were 4 bases for V and 6 bases for J; bases not matched to a gene: 9. Stated time point: late sampling 161 to 241 days after vaccination in three convalescent patients. Treatment noted: roughly nine-day PBMC culture with coronavirus spike peptide pools or control peptides (ViraFEST assay). Per well, about 2.2 million PBMCs were cultured in the presence of about 10 IU/ml IL-2 and around 11 ug/ml peptide pools. Each of days 3 and 7 saw half the medium replaced by fresh IL-2 medium. Sequencing of cultured CD4+ T cell DNA used the Oncomine TCR Beta short-read assay. TCRdb processed the PCR reads anew with MiXCR; each CDR3 protein has one entry. The data hold 20,000 to 25,000 distinct CDR3 sequences, with 35% to 45% observed a single time.

Source: CD4+ T cells from blood, cultured in vitro, taken about 7 months after SARS-CoV-2 vaccination. The TCR sequence derives from a human donor who had recovered from COVID-19. The genes are TRBV24-1 and TRBJ2-7; 15 bases line up with TRBD2. CDR3 bases: TGTGCCACCAGTGACCCCGGGACTAGCGGGAGGAACGGCGAGCAGTACTTC. It encodes CATSDPGTSGRNGEQYF.